The 2 T cell receptor beta chains listed next were all sequenced from one sample in a study of PD-1 blockade in mismatch repair-deficient tumors. The assay was immunoSEQ multiplex PCR, and TCRdb's table has in-frame clones only and misses some. The table records some 84,000 clones, roughly 80% of them present only once. The specimen comprised peripheral blood, sampled 12 weeks after starting pembrolizumab. These receptors were collected from an adult with mismatch repair-deficient cancer.

CDR3 sequence: CASSIGGIGWLAVDTQYF. The CDR3 DNA reads TGTGCCAGTAGTATAGGGGGCATAGGTTGGCTAGCGGTAGATACGCAGTATTTT. This chain links TRBV19 with TRBJ2-3; 7 nucleotides line up with TRBD2. V lost 1 base, J lost 5 bases, and 15 bases stayed unmatched. Looked up from germline, CDR1 is LNHDA and CDR2 is SQIVND (reference sequence). This CDR3 has 18 residues.

The V call is TRBV21-1, the J call TRBJ2-5; no check of the table's D call, TRBD2, against the DNA was made. TRBV21-1 is designated a pseudogene. The CDR3 covers 17 residues. DNA for the CDR3: TGTGCCAGCCATCCGCAGGTAAGCGGGGGGGGCCAAGAGACCCAGTACTTC. Protein product: CASHPQVSGGGQETQYF.